The T cell receptor (beta chain) under discussion was sequenced for a study of shared clonotypes between healthy human individuals. Background on the study: The donor group consisted of two women and a few men, aged 18 to 49.

In germline, CDR1 is SEHNR, CDR2 FQNEAQ (reference sequence). The CDR3 has 17 amino acids. Losses at the gene ends were 3 bases for V and 4 bases for J; bases not matched to a gene: 12. Only in-frame clones appear in the TCRdb table, and some are missing; sequencing was by immunoSEQ multiplex PCR. This sample carries around 450,000 clones, 79% of them seen once, and the ten largest clones take roughly an eighth. This receptor was obtained from a woman between 35 and 50 years old in good health. Some clones in this sample may be carry-over from other donors' samples. Sample: PBMCs. The J gene is TRBJ2-5, the V gene TRBV7-9, with 9 bases that match TRBD2. Written as DNA, the CDR3 is TGTGCCAGCAGCTTGGCTGGTAGCGGGAGTTACGGAGAGACCCAGTACTTC. Protein sequence: CASSLAGSGSYGETQYF.